These 8 T cell receptor beta chains share one sample of origin, sequenced in a study of cytomegalovirus exposure and HLA in healthy donors. The PCR employed 60 Vbeta primers together with 13 Jbeta primers. Sequenced by immunoSEQ multiplex PCR; TCRdb stores in-frame clones only, minus some. The sample contains 150,000 to 200,000 clones, 65% to 85% of which appear only once. The material sequenced was PBMCs. These receptors were taken from a male donor in good health and CMV-seropositive.

This clone was detected once. V gene TRBV19 combines with J gene TRBJ1-1; weak D call: TRBD1 (5 bases). Germline V gene sequence: CDR1 LNHDA, CDR2 SQIVND (reference sequence). The CDR3 is made up of 15 amino acids. V lost 9 bases and J 0 bases, leaving 17 bases between the germline ends. The CDR3 DNA is TGTGCCAGCTCCCGGGACTTTCCGTTGAACACTGAAGCTTTCTTT. Translated, it gives CASSRDFPLNTEAFF.

This clone was counted between two and nine times. The chain recombines TRBV27 with TRBJ2-1; 9 bases are a match to TRBD2. J gave up 10 bases and V 5 bases, and 18 bases lay outside the gene matches. This CDR3 region has 17 residues. The germline gives CDR1 MNHEY, CDR2 SMNVEV (reference sequence). CDR3 sequence (DNA): TGTGCCAGCAGTAACCTAGGGCGCGGGAGGGGCCGGCAGGAGCAGTTCTTC. It yields the protein CASSNLGRGRGRQEQFF.

This clone was seen a handful of times. The V gene is TRBV21-1, the J gene TRBJ2-7; the D call of TRBD1 is as the table states it, not checked on the DNA. TRBV21-1 is designated a pseudogene. The CDR3 loop spans 14 amino acids. CDR3 region: CASSKPRDSYEQYF. DNA for the CDR3: TGTGCCAGCAGCAAACCCAGGGACTCCTACGAGCAGTACTTC.

This clone was detected once. The junction does not match germline at one end; this may be a read error. This rearrangement joins TRBV7-2 to TRBJ2-5; 11 nucleotides agree with TRBD2. This CDR3 has 15 residues. Germline lookup yields CDR1 SGHTA and CDR2 FQGNSA. CDR3 nucleotide sequence: TGTGCCAGCAGCCCGACTAGCGGGATGCAAGAGGCCCAGTACTTC. The encoded protein is CASSPTSGMQEAQYF.

This chain joins TRBV11-1 and TRBJ1-2, with 8 nucleotides matching TRBD1. The CDR3 covers 15 residues. Losses at the gene ends were 1 base for V and 3 bases for J; bases not matched to a gene: 4. The germline V gene encodes CDR1 SGHAT and CDR2 FQDESV (reference sequence). DNA for the CDR3: TGTGCCAGCAGCTTAGAAGGACAGGGCCACTATGGCTACACCTTC. Protein: CASSLEGQGHYGYTF.

V is TRBV5-4 and J is TRBJ2-7, with D unresolved. The V and J ends lost 4 bases and 5 bases respectively, with 19 bases between them. The CDR3 is 15 residues long. CDR1 and CDR2 (germline): SGHNT, YYREEE (reference sequence). CDR3 sequence (DNA): TGTGCCAGCAGCCCCGACCGTCTTAGCTTCCACGAGCAGTACTTC. The encoded protein is CASSPDRLSFHEQYF.

The chain recombines TRBV29-1 with TRBJ2-1, with 9 bases that match TRBD2. V lost 0 bases and J lost 8; bases outside the gene matches: 8. Germline V gene data show CDR1 as SQVTM and CDR2 as ANQGSEA. The CDR3 loop spans 15 amino acids. The CDR3 reads CSVEDLASGIYEQFF. The CDR3, as DNA: TGCAGCGTTGAAGATCTAGCTAGCGGGATCTATGAGCAGTTCTTC.

DNA for the CDR3: TGCGCCAGCAGCCTCCCGGACAGGCAAGAGACCCAGTACTTC. As protein: CASSLPDRQETQYF. V gene TRBV4-1 combines with J gene TRBJ2-5; 7 bases line up with TRBD1. The germline V gene has CDR1 MGHRA and CDR2 YSYEKL. J was trimmed by 2 bases and V by 4 bases; bases with no gene match: 4. The length of the CDR3 is 14 residues.